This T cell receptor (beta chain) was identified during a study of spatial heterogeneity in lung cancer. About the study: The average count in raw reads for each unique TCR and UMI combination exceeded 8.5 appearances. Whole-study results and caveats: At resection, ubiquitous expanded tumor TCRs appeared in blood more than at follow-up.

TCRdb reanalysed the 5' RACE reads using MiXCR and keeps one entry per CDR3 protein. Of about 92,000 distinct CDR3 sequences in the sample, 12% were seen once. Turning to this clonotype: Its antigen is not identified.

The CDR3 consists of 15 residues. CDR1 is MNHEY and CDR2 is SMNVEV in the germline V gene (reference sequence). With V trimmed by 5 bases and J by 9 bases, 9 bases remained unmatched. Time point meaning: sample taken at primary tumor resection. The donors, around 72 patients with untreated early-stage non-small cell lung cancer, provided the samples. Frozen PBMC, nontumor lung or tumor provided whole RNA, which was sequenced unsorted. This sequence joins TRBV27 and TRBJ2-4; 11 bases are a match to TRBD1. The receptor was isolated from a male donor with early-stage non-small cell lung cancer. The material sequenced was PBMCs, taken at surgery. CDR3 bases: TGTGCCAGCAGTCCCGGGCCGGGACAGGGGGGCATTCAGTACTTC. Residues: CASSPGPGQGGIQYF.